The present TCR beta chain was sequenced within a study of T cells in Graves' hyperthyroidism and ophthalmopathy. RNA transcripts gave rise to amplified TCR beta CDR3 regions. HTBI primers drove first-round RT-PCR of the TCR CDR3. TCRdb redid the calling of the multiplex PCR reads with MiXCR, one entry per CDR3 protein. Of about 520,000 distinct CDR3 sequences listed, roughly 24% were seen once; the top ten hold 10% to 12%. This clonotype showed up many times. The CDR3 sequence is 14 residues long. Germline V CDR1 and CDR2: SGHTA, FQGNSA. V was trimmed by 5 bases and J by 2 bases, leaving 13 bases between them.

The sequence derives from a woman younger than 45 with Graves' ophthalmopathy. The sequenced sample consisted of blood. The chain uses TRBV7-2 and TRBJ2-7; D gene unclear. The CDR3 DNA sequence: TGTGCCAGCAGCCCCCCGACGCTGACCTACGAGCAGTACTTC. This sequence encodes CASSPPTLTYEQYF.